The following is a T cell receptor beta chain sequence with its context. The antigen it recognizes is unknown. The method behind the library was the immunoSEQ multiplex PCR assay. For the multiplex PCR, a mixture combining 60 forward primers for TCR Vbeta segments and 13 reverse primers for TCR Jbeta segments was used. The CDR3 region of rearranged TCR beta genes was amplified from genomic DNA by a multiplex PCR assay. The Illumina HiSeq System was used to sequence the amplified TCR beta libraries as 87-base-pair reads. Per the original workflow: In a later analysis, tens of millions of unique TCR beta chains were counted across the 500 to 700 repertoires, and roughly 11 million of these chains were shared by at least two donors. Raw reads were error-corrected and collapsed into unique sequences by a nearest-neighbor algorithm in which closely related sequences were merged to remove PCR and sequencing errors. To assign V, D and J gene segments, CDR3 sequences were aligned to IMGT reference sequences. For a sequence to be retained, a match of at least six nucleotides was required to both a V gene segment and a J gene segment. Rearrangements were classified as productive when the CDR3 lacked stop codons and remained in frame with V and J, and all other rearrangements were classified as non-productive. Following IMGT convention, CDR3 was defined as the stretch from the second conserved V-encoded cysteine to the conserved J-encoded phenylalanine. The earlier analysis of some 540 of the donors excluded any sequence lacking an unambiguous match to a single V gene segment. An earlier analysis of some 610 of the donors called V segments functional above 56.7% productive rearrangements and segregating when the between-donor standard deviation exceeded 5%. A statistical classification framework was built to diagnose cytomegalovirus status from the catalog of TCR beta chain sequences. A later analysis assigned V and J genes by comparing TCR nucleotide sequences with IMGT/GENE-DB human TR gene sequences. A later analysis assigned CDR3 sequences and most-parsimonious VDJ recombination scenarios with the TCRdist pipeline. A later analysis defined each TCR beta chain by its CDR3 amino acid sequence plus V-gene family, and excluded reads lacking a unique V-gene family. To address suspected cross-contamination and a sequencing artifact, a later analysis removed 592 highly shared, low-generation-probability nucleotide sequences. In a later analysis, a clonal expansion index for each public chain was calculated from normalized within-repertoire ranks of inferred template counts. In a later analysis, generation probabilities were computed with a VDJ recombination model fitted to out-of-frame rearrangements, and the resulting probabilities were checked against IGoR. A later analysis scored TCR-TCR, TCR-HLA and TCR-CMV co-occurrence with hypergeometric tests, applying a repertoire-size bias correction to TCR pairs. False discovery rates were estimated in a later analysis by permuting HLA or CMV assignments 20 times. In a later analysis, co-occurring TCRs were grouped with DBSCAN, and TCRdist sequence similarity was added when clustering was performed within HLA-allele-positive subsets. For co-occurrence clustering, repertoires with fewer than 30,000 or more than 120,000 public chains were excluded, along with four or five repertoires with anomalous nucleotide sharing. TCRdb limited this immuneACCESS table to in-frame rearrangements with V and J called. A share of clones is missing; checked studies link under half to unresolved V genes, and the rest is unexplained. That table furnishes V, J and clone size, whereas the DNA furnished D and trimming. The data table for this sample lists about 58,000 clones. The ten largest clonotypes hold roughly 2% of the sample.

The cohort comprised several hundred healthy bone marrow donors. All cohort members were sampled while nominally healthy, although unrecorded immune exposures were likely present. The donor was CMV seronegative and belonged to the group of 350 or so seronegative cohort members. Every donor gave a peripheral blood sample, and the peripheral blood mononuclear cells from that sample were used for TCR beta sequencing. Genomic DNA was extracted from the blood cell samples with the Qiagen DNeasy Blood Extraction Kit. Here V drops 0 bases and J drops 4 bases, and the junction holds 2 bases not matched to any gene. From the cysteine through the phenylalanine, the CDR3 covers 15 amino acids. Only CDR3 DNA is held: 45 bases, read in frame from base 1. Reading the germline V gene gives CDR1 MGHRA and CDR2 YSYEKL. The record originates from a study of cytomegalovirus exposure and HLA in healthy donors (dated by TCRdb to the late 2010s). Turning to the overall study: An earlier analysis of several hundred of the donors reported more than 250 Gb of sequence data and some 120 million unique TCR beta sequences from 190 million or so T cells. About 300 gigabases of sequencing data and 70 million to 95 million unique TCR sequences made up an early release that covered nearly 650 HLA-typed donors. Using immunosequencing, the study profiled T cell repertoires from 666 subjects and related those repertoires to cytomegalovirus serostatus. An earlier analysis of fewer than 700 of the donors applied high-throughput TCR beta sequencing to assess whether each TCR beta V gene segment acted as functional or pseudogenic. In addition to the first cohort of 650 to 750 subjects, a separate validation cohort of 120 different subjects was used. Because of strong linkage in the cohort, a handful of DR-DQ haplotypes were treated as single units for association and clustering. High-throughput TCR immunosequencing, statistical association of individual TCRs with disease status, and machine learning were combined to predict cytomegalovirus infection status. Genome-wide SNP genotypes for about 60% of the 666 donors were used in a later genetic analysis, which treated that subset as a discovery cohort. Rather than using new phenotypic data, the later analysis identified candidate immune exposures from TCR beta sequences and from how often those sequences occurred across donors. Among some 400 genotyped donors of the cohort, an average of approximately 200,000 unique TCR beta nucleotide sequences was sequenced per donor, of which about 19% were non-productive. Both class I and class II loci were covered by HLA typing, at four-digit resolution. Typing coverage varied by locus: about 629-630 donors for A, B, C, DRB1 and DQB1; roughly 510 for DQA1; around 570 for DPA1; 450 to 480 for DPB1. The aim of the study was to test whether cataloging public T cell receptors could identify signatures of past pathogen exposure. Every repertoire in the discovery cohort had been generated on one and the same sequencing platform. The genetic ancestry cluster associated with self-reported Caucasian donors included approximately 85% of the 398 genotyped donors. Donor age, sex, ethnicity and CMV serostatus were compiled alongside the repertoire data. A later analysis re-examined previously published TCR beta repertoires from more than 550 donors and added high-resolution HLA genotyping to investigate patterns of TCR occurrence. General study outcomes and caveats: In a later analysis, TCR association rates were found to vary across HLA loci, with the most associated TCRs seen for DRB1 alleles and the fewest for HLA-C alleles. In a later analysis, several top co-occurrence clusters were reported to appear linked to parvovirus B19, influenza, CMV and Epstein-Barr virus. Because the 87-base-pair reads could not distinguish some IMGT-functional V segments, including TRBV6-2 and TRBV6-3, those segments were excluded. The earlier analysis of approximately 590 of the donors excluded fewer than 20 rarely observed V segments, including chromosome 9 orphons, because counts were too low. In the study, about 150 TCR beta chains were listed as associated with cytomegalovirus. The only immune exposure information available for the cohort was CMV serostatus. In a later analysis, about 17,000 TCR beta sequences were associated with specific HLA alleles at a false discovery rate of 0.05. A later genetic analysis reported fewer N-insertions in productive TCRs among donors in an Asian-associated ancestry cluster than the approximately 700-donor mean. Across donors, most TCR sequences were observed very rarely, whereas some public TCRs were present in many individuals. When HLA alleles, especially DR and DQ, strongly co-occurred, TCR associations were difficult to assign to individual alleles. In a later genetic analysis, a missense DCLRE1C variant was associated with V-gene and J-gene trimming of TCR beta chains, and the association was replicated in an independent cohort. In both the original and validation cohorts, the classifier was reported to diagnose cytomegalovirus status with high specificity and sensitivity. In a later analysis, HLA-associated TCR beta chains were found to be more clonally expanded and to have lower generation probabilities than equally common non-associated chains. Presence/absence analyses assumed roughly uniform sequencing depth across donors, an assumption that may not hold. The cohort was sequenced for TCR beta chains only, and without alpha or paired-chain data the features that could be detected were limited. Broadly in line with IMGT annotations, most TCR beta V segments showed up in productive rearrangements about 87% or about 30% of the time in an earlier analysis of several hundred of the donors. The sequencing pipeline was judged likely to have produced a cluster of highly shared sequence variants as a technical artifact. According to a later analysis, most CMV-associated TCR beta chains appeared to be HLA-restricted, and the HLA associations seemed to be driven largely by CMV exposure. Three of the identified cytomegalovirus-associated TCR beta chains were confirmed in vitro to be specific for cytomegalovirus antigens. A further reported finding was that TCR beta sequences accurately predicted the HLA-A and HLA-B alleles for most subjects in the first cohort. It was suggested by the authors that the approach could potentially be generalized to other disease states and immunological phenotypes. HLA typing was unavailable for some donors at each locus, so association tests used only the typed subset. Linkage disequilibrium might explain the correlated functional status among segregating V segments, but an unknown experimental factor could not be excluded.

The material sequenced was PBMCs. This clonotype originated in a young woman in good health and CMV-seronegative. The rearrangement combines TRBV4-1 with TRBJ2-3, with 9 bases aligning to TRBD2. The CDR3 reads as follows: CASSQERGGPDTQYF. The DNA sequence is TGCGCCAGCAGCCAAGAGCGGGGGGGCCCAGATACGCAGTATTTT.